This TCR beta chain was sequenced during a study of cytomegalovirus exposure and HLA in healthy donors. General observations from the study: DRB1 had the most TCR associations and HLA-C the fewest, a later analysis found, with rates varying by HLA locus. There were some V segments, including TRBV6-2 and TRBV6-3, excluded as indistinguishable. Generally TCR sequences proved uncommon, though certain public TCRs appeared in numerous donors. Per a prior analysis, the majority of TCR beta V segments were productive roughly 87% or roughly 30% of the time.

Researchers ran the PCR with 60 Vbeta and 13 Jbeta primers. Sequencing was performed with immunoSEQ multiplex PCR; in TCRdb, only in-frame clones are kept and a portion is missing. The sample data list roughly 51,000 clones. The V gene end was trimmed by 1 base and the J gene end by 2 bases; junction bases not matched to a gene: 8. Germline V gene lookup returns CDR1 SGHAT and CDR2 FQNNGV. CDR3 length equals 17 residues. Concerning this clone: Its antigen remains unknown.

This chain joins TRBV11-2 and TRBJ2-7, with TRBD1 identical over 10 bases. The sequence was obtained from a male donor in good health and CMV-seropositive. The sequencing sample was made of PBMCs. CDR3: CASSLGGQGDRAYEQYF. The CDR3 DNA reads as TGTGCCAGCAGCTTAGGAGGACAGGGGGACAGGGCCTACGAGCAGTACTTC.